A single sample gave rise to the 3 T cell receptor beta chains below, sequenced in a study of read filtering for tumor transcriptome and immune sequencing. This library used 300 to 450 ng RNA and molecular barcoded adaptors spanning alpha/delta and beta/gamma chains. TCRdb reanalysed the reads using MiXCR and keeps one entry per CDR3 protein. This table holds some 46,000 distinct CDR3 sequences, 15% to 20% found once. The sequencing sample was made of a population of CD138-negative cells sorted from bone marrow. These TCRs come from a donor at least 40 years old with multiple myeloma.

This clonotype has only a few counts. This sequence joins TRBV7-2 and TRBJ2-7; D ambiguous. Trimming left V 4 bases short and J 4 bases short, with 14 bases between. Germline CDR1 is SGHTA and CDR2 is FQGNSA. The CDR3 consists of 14 residues. The CDR3 loop is CASSSQVVSYEQYF. The CDR3 DNA reads as TGTGCCAGCAGCTCACAAGTGGTCAGTTACGAGCAGTACTTC.

V usage is TRBV6-5 and J usage is TRBJ1-1; D possibly corresponds to TRBD1 (5 bases). Trimming pared 2 bases from V and 4 bases from J, leaving 11 bases between. The CDR3 extends over 14 amino acids. CDR1 is MNHEY and CDR2 is SVGAGI in the germline V gene. This chain's CDR3 is CASSYDTGGTEAFF. The CDR3 DNA sequence: TGTGCCAGCAGTTACGATACGGGGGGCACTGAAGCTTTCTTT.

This clonotype appeared many times. The chain carries TRBV7-2 and TRBJ2-7, with D tentatively TRBD2 (7 bases). CDR1 is SGHTA, CDR2 FQGNSA, per germline. This CDR3 contains 18 residues. V was cut by 5 bases and J by 0 bases, with 23 bases left in between. The CDR3 DNA is TGTGCCAGCAGCCCCGGAGGGGGGGGGGCCATGAGCTCCTACGAGCAGTACTTC. It specifies CASSPGGGGAMSSYEQYF.